The 15 T cell receptor beta chains below all came from one sample that was sequenced in a study of cytomegalovirus exposure and HLA in healthy donors. Amplification used 60 Vbeta primers and 13 Jbeta primers. Sequenced by immunoSEQ multiplex PCR; TCRdb stores in-frame clones only, minus some. The sample records 160,000 or so clones, about 84% being singletons. Sequenced material: PBMCs. These receptors were obtained from a man aged 50 or older in good health and CMV-seropositive.

This chain joins TRBV5-4 and TRBJ1-6; D is uncertain. Trimming took off 1 base at V and 7 bases at J, with 6 bases between the two ends. The CDR3 totals 13 residues. CDR1 SGHNT and CDR2 YYREEE come from the germline V gene (reference sequence). The CDR3 region is CASSLSRNSPLHF. Written as DNA, the CDR3 is TGTGCCAGCAGCTTGAGTCGGAATTCACCCCTCCACTTT. Full variable domain (missing parts from reference TRBV5-4 and TRBJ1-6): ETGVTQSPTHLIKTRGQQVTLRCSSQSGHNTVSWYQQALGQGPQFIFQYYREEENGRGNFPPRFSGLQFPNYSSELNVNALELDDSALYLCASSLSRNSPLHFGNGTRLTVT.

CDR3 DNA: TGCGCCAGCAGGACTCTAGCGGGGGGCACTGGGGAGACCCAGTACTTC. Amino acids: CASRTLAGGTGETQYF. This chain joins TRBV10-1 and TRBJ2-5; 11 bases line up with TRBD2. With 6 bases clipped from V and 5 bases from J, the junction kept 11 bases outside the gene matches. Germline CDR1 WNHNN, CDR2 SYGVQD (reference sequence). The CDR3 length is 16 residues.

The chain employs TRBV6-5 and TRBJ1-1; a weak D match, TRBD1 (5 bases). Trimming shortened V by 4 bases and J by 5 bases, and 20 bases separated the two germline ends. This CDR3 has 16 residues. The germline V gene has CDR1 MNHEY and CDR2 SVGAGI. The CDR3 loop reads CASSFSGIKVRTEAFF. The CDR3 coding sequence is TGTGCCAGCAGTTTTTCAGGGATTAAGGTTCGGACTGAAGCTTTCTTT.

This chain uses TRBV18 with TRBJ1-1; no clear D. This CDR3 has 12 amino acids. Germline V gene sequence: CDR1 KGHSH, CDR2 LQKENI. Trimming removed 6 bases at V and 1 base at J, with 6 bases between. The CDR3 sequence is CASSTTNTEAFF. Written as DNA, the CDR3 is TGTGCCAGCTCCACAACGAACACTGAAGCTTTCTTT.

This rearrangement joins TRBV29-1 to TRBJ2-7; the match to TRBD1 covers 9 bases. The J segment lost 5 bases and the V segment lost 5 bases, leaving 7 bases of the junction unmatched. The germline CDR1 and CDR2 sequences are SQVTM and ANQGSEA. The CDR3 extends over 13 amino acids. CDR3 nucleotides: TGCAGCGTTAAGGGACAGGGTTTCCACGAGCAGTACTTC. This sequence encodes CSVKGQGFHEQYF.

The chain has TRBV7-9 and TRBJ2-2; 10 bases are a match to TRBD1. The CDR3 spans 15 residues. The V segment lost 10 bases and the J segment 1 base; nucleotides outside the gene matches: 6. CDR1 is SEHNR, CDR2 FQNEAQ, per germline (reference sequence). The DNA of the CDR3 is TGTGCCATTTTTGGACAGGGGGTGAACACCGGGGAGCTGTTTTTT. This translates into CAIFGQGVNTGELFF.

The chain employs TRBV20-1 and TRBJ1-1, with D possibly matching TRBD1 (5 bases). The CDR3 is 10 amino acids. Trimming shortened V by 6 bases and J by 10 bases, and 12 bases separated the two germline ends. Germline CDR1 DFQATT, CDR2 SNEGSKA (reference sequence). The CDR3, as DNA: TGCAGTGCCTTCAGGGATAGAGCTTTCTTT. It translates to CSAFRDRAFF.

The rearrangement joins TRBV7-9 to TRBJ2-2, with 10 bases lining up with TRBD1. Germline loops: CDR1 SEHNR, CDR2 FQNEAQ (reference sequence). V lost 5 bases to trimming and J lost 3 bases; unmatched junction nucleotides: 6. CDR3 length equals 16 residues. The CDR3: CASSLRQGADTGELFF. CDR3 nucleotides: TGTGCCAGCAGCCTCCGACAGGGGGCGGACACCGGGGAGCTGTTTTTT.

The gene calls are TRBV7-2 and TRBJ1-1; D gene ambiguous. CDR1 is SGHTA, CDR2 FQGNSA, per germline. The CDR3 spans 15 residues. Trimming left V 3 bases short and J 0 bases short, with 11 bases between. The CDR3 DNA sequence: TGTGCCAGCAGCTTTGATCCAGGAATGAACACTGAAGCTTTCTTT. This encodes CASSFDPGMNTEAFF.

The V and J genes are TRBV28 and TRBJ1-4; D gene unclear. Germline CDR1 MDHEN, CDR2 SYDVKM. V gave up 2 bases and J gave up 7 bases, with 14 bases separating them. The CDR3 loop spans 15 amino acids. The CDR3 sequence: CASSLVTLGGEKLFF. CDR3 coding DNA: TGTGCCAGCAGTTTAGTAACACTCGGCGGTGAAAAACTGTTTTTT.

This chain links TRBV18 with TRBJ1-5, with 9 bases fitting TRBD1. CDR1 and CDR2 (germline): KGHSH, LQKENI. The length of the CDR3 is 14 residues. The V segment lost 3 bases and the J segment 5 bases; nucleotides outside the gene matches: 2. The CDR3 region has the DNA TGTGCCAGCTCACCTACAGGGGGCGATCAGCCCCAGCATTTT. Translation: CASSPTGGDQPQHF.

V usage is TRBV7-3 and J usage is TRBJ1-1; D ambiguous. The CDR3 length is 13 residues. Germline loops: CDR1 SGHTA, CDR2 FQGTGA. The V end was cut by 5 bases, the J end by 2 bases, with 9 bases between. CDR3 residues: CASSPEPNTEAFF. DNA of the CDR3: TGTGCCAGCAGCCCCGAGCCTAACACTGAAGCTTTCTTT.

V gene TRBV28 combines with J gene TRBJ1-2, with D maybe TRBD1 (5 bases). V lost 5 bases, J lost 0 bases, and 16 bases lay in between. Germline CDR1 and CDR2: MDHEN and SYDVKM. This CDR3 region has 16 residues. The CDR3 DNA is TGTGCCAGCAGTCCCAGGGCCACTTCGGCTAACTATGGCTACACCTTC. Amino acids: CASSPRATSANYGYTF.

The chain employs TRBV2 and TRBJ2-7; the match to TRBD1 covers 9 bases. This CDR3 is 15 amino acids long. In germline, CDR1 is SNHLY, CDR2 FYNNEI. Trimming cost V 3 bases and J 7 bases; bases outside gene matches: 10. CDR3 sequence reads: CASSEGQGRSGEQYF. The CDR3 DNA follows: TGTGCCAGCAGTGAGGGACAGGGACGGTCAGGGGAGCAGTACTTC.

V usage is TRBV6-5 and J usage is TRBJ2-7; D uncertain. V shed 2 bases and J shed 7 bases, with 9 bases lying between them. This CDR3 contains 12 residues. CDR1 and CDR2 from the germline V gene are MNHEY and SVGAGI. As DNA, the CDR3 is TGTGCCAGCAGTTACCCCCCTAGTGAGCAGTACTTC. Protein: CASSYPPSEQYF.